These 4 T cell receptor beta chains share one sample of origin, sequenced in a study of siplizumab effects on memory and regulatory T cells. Profiling relied on immunoSEQ multiplex PCR, and the TCRdb table lists in-frame clones only, not all of them. The sample records about 82,000 clones, roughly 87% being singletons. The specimen sequenced was Tregs sorted from blood. The receptors were sampled from a human donor in good health.

The J gene is TRBJ2-5, the V gene TRBV5-1; 8 positions match TRBD2. The germline gives CDR1 SGHRS, CDR2 YFSETQ. The CDR3 is 14 amino acids. The junction had 5 bases not matched to a gene; V was cut back by 4 bases and J by 3 bases. CDR3 protein: CASSLEAGEETQYF. The DNA for the CDR3 is TGCGCCAGCAGCCTGGAAGCGGGGGAAGAGACCCAGTACTTC.

The V call is TRBV10-2, the J call TRBJ2-2; 8 positions agree with TRBD2. The germline CDR1 and CDR2 sequences are WSHSY and SAAADI. V was clipped by 10 bases and J by 4 bases; unmatched bases: 11. The CDR3 contains 15 residues. In DNA, the CDR3 is TGCGCCACCGGTCGGGGGGGTGGGTCCACCGGGGAGCTGTTTTTT. Translated, it gives CATGRGGGSTGELFF.

This chain uses TRBV7-9 with TRBJ2-1, with D possibly TRBD2 on 6 matching bases. This CDR3 contains 16 residues. Germline lookup yields CDR1 SEHNR and CDR2 FQNEAQ (reference sequence). V lost 5 bases to trimming and J lost 0 bases, with 14 bases between them. The CDR3 DNA sequence: TGTGCCAGCAGCCGGGGGTTAGCGGTCTCCTACAATGAGCAGTTCTTC. This sequence encodes CASSRGLAVSYNEQFF.

The V and J genes are TRBV7-2 and TRBJ1-1; no clear D gene. V dropped 3 bases and J dropped 3 bases, with 8 bases sitting between them. Germline V gene data show CDR1 as SGHTA and CDR2 as FQGNSA. This CDR3 is built from 13 residues. CDR3 loop: CASSLVSHTEAFF. CDR3 sequence (DNA): TGTGCCAGCAGCTTGGTCAGCCACACTGAAGCTTTCTTT.